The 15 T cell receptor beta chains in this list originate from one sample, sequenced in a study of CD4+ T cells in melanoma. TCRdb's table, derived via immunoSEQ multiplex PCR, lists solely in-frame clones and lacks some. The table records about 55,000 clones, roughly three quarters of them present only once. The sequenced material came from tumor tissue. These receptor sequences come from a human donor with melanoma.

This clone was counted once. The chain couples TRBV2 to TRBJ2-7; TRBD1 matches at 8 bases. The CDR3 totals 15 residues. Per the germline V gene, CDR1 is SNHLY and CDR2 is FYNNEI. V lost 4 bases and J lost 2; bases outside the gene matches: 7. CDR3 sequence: CASSAGQGIAYEQYF. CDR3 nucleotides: TGTGCCAGCAGTGCAGGACAGGGTATCGCCTACGAGCAGTACTTC.

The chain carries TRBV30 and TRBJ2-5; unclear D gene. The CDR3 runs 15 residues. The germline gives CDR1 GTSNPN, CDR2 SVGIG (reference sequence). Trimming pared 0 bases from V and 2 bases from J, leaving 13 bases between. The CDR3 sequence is CAWSVRVSVQETQYF. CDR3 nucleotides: TGTGCCTGGAGTGTACGTGTCAGCGTACAAGAGACCCAGTACTTC.

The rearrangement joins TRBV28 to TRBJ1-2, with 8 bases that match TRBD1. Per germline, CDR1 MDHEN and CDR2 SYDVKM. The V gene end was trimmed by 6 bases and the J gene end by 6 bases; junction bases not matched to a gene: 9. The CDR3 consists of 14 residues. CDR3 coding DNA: TGTGCCAGCAGACCGACTACAGGGGGACATGGCTACACCTTC. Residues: CASRPTTGGHGYTF.

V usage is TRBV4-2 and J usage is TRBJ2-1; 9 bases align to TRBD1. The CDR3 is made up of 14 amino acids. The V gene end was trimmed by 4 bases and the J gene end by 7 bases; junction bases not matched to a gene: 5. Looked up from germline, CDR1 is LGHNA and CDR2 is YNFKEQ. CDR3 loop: CASSPRDRANEQFF. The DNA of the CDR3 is TGTGCCAGCAGCCCCCGGGACAGGGCGAATGAGCAGTTCTTC.

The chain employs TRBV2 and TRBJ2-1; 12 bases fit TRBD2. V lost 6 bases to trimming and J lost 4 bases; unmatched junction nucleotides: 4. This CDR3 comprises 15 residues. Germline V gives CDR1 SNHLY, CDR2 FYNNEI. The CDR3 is CASSLLAGGYNEQFF. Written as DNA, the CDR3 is TGTGCCAGCAGCTTACTAGCGGGGGGTTACAATGAGCAGTTCTTC.

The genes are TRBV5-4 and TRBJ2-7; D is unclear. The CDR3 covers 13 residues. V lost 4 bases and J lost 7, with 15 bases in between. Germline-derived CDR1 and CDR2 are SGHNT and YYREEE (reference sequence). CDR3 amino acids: CASSRMDGTEQYF. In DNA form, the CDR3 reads TGTGCCAGCAGCCGAATGGACGGCACAGAGCAGTACTTC.

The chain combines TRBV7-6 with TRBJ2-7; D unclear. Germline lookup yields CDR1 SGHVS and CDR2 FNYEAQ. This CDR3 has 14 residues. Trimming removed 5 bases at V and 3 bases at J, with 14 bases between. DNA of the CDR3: TGTGCCAGCAGCCCTACACAGTGGAGCTACGAGCAGTACTTC. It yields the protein CASSPTQWSYEQYF.

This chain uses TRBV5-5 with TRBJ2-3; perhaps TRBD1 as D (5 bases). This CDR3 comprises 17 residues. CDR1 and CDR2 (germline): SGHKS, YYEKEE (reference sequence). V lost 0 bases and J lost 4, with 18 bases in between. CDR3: CASSLATVRTFSDTQYF. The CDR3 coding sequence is TGTGCCAGCAGCTTGGCCACAGTCAGGACATTTTCAGATACGCAGTATTTT.

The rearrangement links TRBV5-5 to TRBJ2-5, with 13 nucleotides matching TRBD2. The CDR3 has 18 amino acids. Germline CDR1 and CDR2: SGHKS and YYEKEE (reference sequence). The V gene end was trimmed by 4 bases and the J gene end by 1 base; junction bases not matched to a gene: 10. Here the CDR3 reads CASSIGLAGAFLQETQYF. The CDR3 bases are TGTGCCAGCAGCATCGGACTAGCGGGGGCCTTCCTCCAAGAGACCCAGTACTTC.

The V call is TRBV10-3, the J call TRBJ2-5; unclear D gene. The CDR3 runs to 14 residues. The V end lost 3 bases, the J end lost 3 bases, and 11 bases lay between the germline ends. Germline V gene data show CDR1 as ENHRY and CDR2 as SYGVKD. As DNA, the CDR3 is TGTGCCATCAGTGACCCAGTAACAGAAGAGACCCAGTACTTC. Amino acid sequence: CAISDPVTEETQYF.

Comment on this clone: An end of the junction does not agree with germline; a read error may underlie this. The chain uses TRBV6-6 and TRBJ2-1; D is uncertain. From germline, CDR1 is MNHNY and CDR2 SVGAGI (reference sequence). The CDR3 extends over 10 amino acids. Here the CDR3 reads CASTPTPPVF. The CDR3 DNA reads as TGTGCCAGCACCCCGACTCCCCCGGTCTTC.

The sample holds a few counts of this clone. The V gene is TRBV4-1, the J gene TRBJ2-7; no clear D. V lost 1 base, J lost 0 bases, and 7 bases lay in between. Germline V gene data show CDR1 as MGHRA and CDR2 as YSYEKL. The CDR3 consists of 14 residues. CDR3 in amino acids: CASSQVQHSYEQYF. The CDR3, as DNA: TGCGCCAGCAGCCAAGTTCAGCACTCCTACGAGCAGTACTTC.

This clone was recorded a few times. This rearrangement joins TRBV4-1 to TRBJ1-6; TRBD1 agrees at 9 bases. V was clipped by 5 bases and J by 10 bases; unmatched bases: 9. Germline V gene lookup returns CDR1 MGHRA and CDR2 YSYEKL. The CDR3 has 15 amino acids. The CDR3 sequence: CASSYTGTGRSPLHF. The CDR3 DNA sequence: TGCGCCAGCAGCTACACCGGGACAGGGAGGTCACCCCTCCACTTT.

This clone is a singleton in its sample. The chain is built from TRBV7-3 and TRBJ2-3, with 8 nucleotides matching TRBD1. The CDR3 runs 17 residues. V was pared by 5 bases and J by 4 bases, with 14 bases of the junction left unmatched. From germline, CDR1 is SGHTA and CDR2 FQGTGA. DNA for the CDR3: TGTGCCAGCAGCCCGGTCGTGGACAGGGTACGGGCAGATACGCAGTATTTT. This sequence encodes CASSPVVDRVRADTQYF. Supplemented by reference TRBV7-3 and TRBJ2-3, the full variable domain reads GAGVSQTPSNKVTEKGKYVELRCDPISGHTALYWYRQSLGQGPEFLIYFQGTGAADDSGLPNDRFFAVRPEGSVSTLKIQRTERGDSAVYLCASSPVVDRVRADTQYFGPGTRLTVL.

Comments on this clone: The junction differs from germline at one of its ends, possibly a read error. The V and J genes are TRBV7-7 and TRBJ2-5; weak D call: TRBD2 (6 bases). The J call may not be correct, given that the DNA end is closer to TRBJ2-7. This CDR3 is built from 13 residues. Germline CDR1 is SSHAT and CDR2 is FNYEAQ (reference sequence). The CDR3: CASSLGGANEQYF. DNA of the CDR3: TGTGCTAGCAGCTTAGGAGGGGCCAACGAGCAGTACTTC.